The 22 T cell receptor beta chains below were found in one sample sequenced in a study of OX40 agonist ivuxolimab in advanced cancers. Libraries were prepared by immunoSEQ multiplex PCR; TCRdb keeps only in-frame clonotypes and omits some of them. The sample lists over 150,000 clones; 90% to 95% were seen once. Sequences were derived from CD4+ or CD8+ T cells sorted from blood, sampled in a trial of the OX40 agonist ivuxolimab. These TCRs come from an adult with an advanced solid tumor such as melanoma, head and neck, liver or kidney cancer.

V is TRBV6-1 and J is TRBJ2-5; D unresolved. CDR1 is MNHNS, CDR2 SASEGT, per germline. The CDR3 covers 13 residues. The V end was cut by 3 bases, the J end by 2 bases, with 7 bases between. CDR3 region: CASSDGLQETQYF. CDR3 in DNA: TGTGCCAGCAGTGATGGTCTACAAGAGACCCAGTACTTC.

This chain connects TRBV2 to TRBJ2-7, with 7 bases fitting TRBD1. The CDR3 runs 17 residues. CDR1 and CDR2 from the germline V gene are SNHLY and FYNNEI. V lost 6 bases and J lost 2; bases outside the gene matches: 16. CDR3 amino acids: CASRQDRLASITYEQYF. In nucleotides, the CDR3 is TGTGCCAGCAGACAGGACAGGCTGGCCTCGATTACCTACGAGCAGTACTTC.

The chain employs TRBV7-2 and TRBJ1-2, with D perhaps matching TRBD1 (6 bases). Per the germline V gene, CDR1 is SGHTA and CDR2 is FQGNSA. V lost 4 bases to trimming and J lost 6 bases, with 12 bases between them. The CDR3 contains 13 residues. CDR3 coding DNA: TGTGCCAGCAGCTCTTACAGGGAGAATGGCTACACCTTC. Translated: CASSSYRENGYTF.

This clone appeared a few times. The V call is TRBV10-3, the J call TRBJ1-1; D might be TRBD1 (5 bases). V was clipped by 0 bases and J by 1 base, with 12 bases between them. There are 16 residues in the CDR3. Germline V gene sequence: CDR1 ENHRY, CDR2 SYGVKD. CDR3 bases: TGTGCCATCAGTGAGTCCGGGTCAGGGACGAACACTGAAGCTTTCTTT. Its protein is CAISESGSGTNTEAFF.

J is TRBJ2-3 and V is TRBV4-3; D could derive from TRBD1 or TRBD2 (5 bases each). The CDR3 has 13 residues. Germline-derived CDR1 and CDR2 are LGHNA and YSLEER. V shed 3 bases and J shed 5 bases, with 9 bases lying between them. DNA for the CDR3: TGCGCCAGCAGCCAGGGGGTAGTAGATACGCAGTATTTT. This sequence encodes CASSQGVVDTQYF.

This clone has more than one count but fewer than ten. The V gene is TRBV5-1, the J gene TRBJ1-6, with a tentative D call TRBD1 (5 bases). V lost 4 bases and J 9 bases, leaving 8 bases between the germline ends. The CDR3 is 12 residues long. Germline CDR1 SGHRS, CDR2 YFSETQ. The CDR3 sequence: CASSGDGSPLHF. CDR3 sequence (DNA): TGCGCCAGCAGCGGGGACGGTTCACCCCTCCACTTT.

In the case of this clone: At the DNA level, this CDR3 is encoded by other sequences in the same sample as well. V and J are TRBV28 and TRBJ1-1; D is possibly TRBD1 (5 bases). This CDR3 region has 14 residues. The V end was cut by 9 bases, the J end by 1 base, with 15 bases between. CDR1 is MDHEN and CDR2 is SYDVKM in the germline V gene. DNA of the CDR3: TGTGCCAGTCCCGGGGGTACGGGGAACACTGAAGCTTTCTTT. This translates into CASPGGTGNTEAFF.

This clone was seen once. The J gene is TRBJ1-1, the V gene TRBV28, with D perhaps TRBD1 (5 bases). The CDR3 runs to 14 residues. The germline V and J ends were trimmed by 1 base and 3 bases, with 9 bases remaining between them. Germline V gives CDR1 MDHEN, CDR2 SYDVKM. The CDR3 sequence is CASSLYRGYTEAFF. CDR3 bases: TGTGCCAGCAGTTTATATAGGGGATACACTGAAGCTTTCTTT.

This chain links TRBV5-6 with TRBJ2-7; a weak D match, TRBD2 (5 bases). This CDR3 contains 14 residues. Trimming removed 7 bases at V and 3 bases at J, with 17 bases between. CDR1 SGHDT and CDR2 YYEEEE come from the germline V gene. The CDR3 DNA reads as TGTGCCAGCGCTGCACGGGCGGGCGTCTACGAGCAGTACTTC. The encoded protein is CASAARAGVYEQYF.

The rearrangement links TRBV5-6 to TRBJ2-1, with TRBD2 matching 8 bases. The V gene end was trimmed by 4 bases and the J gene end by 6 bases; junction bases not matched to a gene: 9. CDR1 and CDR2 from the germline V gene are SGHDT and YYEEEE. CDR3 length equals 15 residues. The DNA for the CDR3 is TGTGCCAGCAGCCTACCGAGGGCGGGGGGCAATGAGCAGTTCTTC. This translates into CASSLPRAGGNEQFF.

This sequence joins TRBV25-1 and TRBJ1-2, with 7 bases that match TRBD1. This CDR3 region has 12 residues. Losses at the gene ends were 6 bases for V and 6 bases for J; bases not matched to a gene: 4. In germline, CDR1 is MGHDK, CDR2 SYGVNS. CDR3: CASSGQDNGYTF. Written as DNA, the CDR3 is TGTGCCAGCAGCGGACAGGATAATGGCTACACCTTC.

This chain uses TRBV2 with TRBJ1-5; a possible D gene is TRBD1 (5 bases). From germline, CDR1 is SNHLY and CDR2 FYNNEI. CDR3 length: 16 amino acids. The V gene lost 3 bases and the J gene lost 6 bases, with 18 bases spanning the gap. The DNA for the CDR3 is TGTGCCAGCAGTGAGGCCGGCCGGGGGAGCGTTCAGCCCCAGCATTTT. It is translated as CASSEAGRGSVQPQHF.

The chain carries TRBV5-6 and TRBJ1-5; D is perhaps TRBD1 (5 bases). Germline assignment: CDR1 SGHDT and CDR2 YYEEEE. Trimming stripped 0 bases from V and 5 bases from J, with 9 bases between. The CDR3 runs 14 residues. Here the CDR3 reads CASSLGQGYQPQHF. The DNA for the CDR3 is TGTGCCAGCAGCTTGGGGCAGGGTTATCAGCCCCAGCATTTT.

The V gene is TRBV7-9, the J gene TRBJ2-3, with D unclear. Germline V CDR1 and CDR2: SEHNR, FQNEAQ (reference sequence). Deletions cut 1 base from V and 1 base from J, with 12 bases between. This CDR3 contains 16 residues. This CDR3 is CASSLGTEVRTDTQYF. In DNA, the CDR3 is TGTGCCAGCAGCTTAGGAACAGAGGTTCGCACAGATACGCAGTATTTT.

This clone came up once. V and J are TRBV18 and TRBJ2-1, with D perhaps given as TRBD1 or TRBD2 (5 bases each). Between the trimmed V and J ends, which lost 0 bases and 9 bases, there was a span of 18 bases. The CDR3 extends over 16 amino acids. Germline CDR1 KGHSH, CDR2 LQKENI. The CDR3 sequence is CASSPPSRRAGGEQFF. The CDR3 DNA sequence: TGTGCCAGCTCACCACCTTCCCGCAGGGCGGGCGGTGAGCAGTTCTTC.

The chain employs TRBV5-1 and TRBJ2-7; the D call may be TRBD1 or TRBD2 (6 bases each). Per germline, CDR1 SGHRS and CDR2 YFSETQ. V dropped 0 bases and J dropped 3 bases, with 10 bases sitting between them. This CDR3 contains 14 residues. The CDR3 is CASSLGGGRYEQYF. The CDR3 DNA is TGCGCCAGCAGCTTGGGTGGGGGGCGCTACGAGCAGTACTTC. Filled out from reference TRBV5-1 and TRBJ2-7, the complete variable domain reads KAGVTQTPRYLIKTRGQQVTLSCSPISGHRSVSWYQQTPGQGLQFLFEYFSETQRNKGNFPGRFSGRQFSNSRSEMNVSTLELGDSALYLCASSLGGGRYEQYFGPGTRLTVT.

Written as DNA, the CDR3 is TGCGCCAGCAGCCAAGAGTTCTCTAGCGGGAGTCATGGGGAGCTGTTTTTT. Translating gives CASSQEFSSGSHGELFF. The rearrangement uses TRBV4-3 and TRBJ2-2, with 10 bases aligning to TRBD2. The ends lost 0 bases at V and 8 bases at J; junction bases unmatched: 9. Germline V lookup: CDR1 LGHNA, CDR2 YSLEER. The CDR3 runs to 17 residues.

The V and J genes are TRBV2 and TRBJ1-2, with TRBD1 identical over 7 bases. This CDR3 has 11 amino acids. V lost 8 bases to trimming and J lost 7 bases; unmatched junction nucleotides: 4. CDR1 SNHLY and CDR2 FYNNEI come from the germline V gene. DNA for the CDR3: TGTGCCAGCGACAGGGTGGGTGGCTACACCTTC. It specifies CASDRVGGYTF.

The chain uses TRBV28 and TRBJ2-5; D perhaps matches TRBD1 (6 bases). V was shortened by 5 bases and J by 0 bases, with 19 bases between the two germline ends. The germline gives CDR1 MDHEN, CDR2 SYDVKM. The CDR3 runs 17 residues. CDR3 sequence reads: CASSQPPGTPDQETQYF. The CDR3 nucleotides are TGTGCCAGCAGTCAGCCTCCCGGGACACCTGACCAAGAGACCCAGTACTTC.

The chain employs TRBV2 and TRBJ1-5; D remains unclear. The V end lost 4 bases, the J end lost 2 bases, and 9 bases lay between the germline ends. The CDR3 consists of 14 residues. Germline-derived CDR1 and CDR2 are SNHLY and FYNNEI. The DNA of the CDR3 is TGTGCCAGCAGTGCGGAGCAGGGCAATCAGCCCCAGCATTTT. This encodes CASSAEQGNQPQHF.

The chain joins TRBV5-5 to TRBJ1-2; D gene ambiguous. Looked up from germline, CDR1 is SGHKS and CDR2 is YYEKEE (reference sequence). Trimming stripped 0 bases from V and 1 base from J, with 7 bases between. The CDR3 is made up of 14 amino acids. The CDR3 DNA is TGTGCCAGCAGCTTGGTAGCAGTTAACTATGGCTACACCTTC. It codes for CASSLVAVNYGYTF.

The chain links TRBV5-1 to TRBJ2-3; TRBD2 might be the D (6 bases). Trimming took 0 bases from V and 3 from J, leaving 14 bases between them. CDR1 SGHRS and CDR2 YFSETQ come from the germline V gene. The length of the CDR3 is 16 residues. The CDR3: CASSLDLGGRTDTQYF. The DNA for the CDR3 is TGCGCCAGCAGCTTGGATTTGGGGGGTAGGACAGATACGCAGTATTTT.